Below are 4 T cell receptor beta chains sequenced from a single sample in a study of T cell changes during pregnancy in multiple sclerosis. Some clones are missing from TCRdb's copy, which holds only in-frame ones; the method was immunoSEQ multiplex PCR. The sample carries about 56,000 clones, 90% recorded once. The sample consisted of peripheral blood, taken in the first trimester of pregnancy. These receptors all come from a female donor in good health, enrolled as a control in a pregnancy study.

The J gene is TRBJ1-2, the V gene TRBV9; no clear D gene. V dropped 3 bases and J dropped 6 bases, with 18 bases sitting between them. CDR1 SGDLS and CDR2 YYNGEE come from the germline V gene. The CDR3 runs 15 residues. The CDR3 nucleotides are TGTGCCAGCAGCGCCCGGAGGAGCGGGAACGATGGCTACACCTTC. Protein product: CASSARRSGNDGYTF. Looking up the rest from reference TRBV9 and TRBJ1-2 gives the full variable domain: DSGVTQTPKHLITATGQRVTLRCSPRSGDLSVYWYQQSLDQGLQFLIQYYNGEERAKGNILERFSAQQFPDLHSELNLSSLELGDSALYFCASSARRSGNDGYTFGSGTRLTVV.

The chain has TRBV28 and TRBJ2-1, with a possible D match to TRBD2 (6 bases). The germline gives CDR1 MDHEN, CDR2 SYDVKM. This CDR3 region has 15 residues. Trimming removed 3 bases from V and 11 bases from J, with 20 bases in between. CDR3 residues: CASSFQGSGPLKQFF. Here the CDR3 DNA reads TGTGCCAGCAGTTTTCAAGGTAGCGGTCCGTTGAAGCAGTTCTTC.

CDR3 sequence: CASSLATGWIKSGGSEKLFF. The CDR3 DNA reads TGCGCCAGCAGCTTGGCTACAGGGTGGATCAAATCGGGCGGTAGTGAAAAACTGTTTTTT. The chain couples TRBV5-1 to TRBJ1-4, with D perhaps matching TRBD1 (6 bases). The germline V gene encodes CDR1 SGHRS and CDR2 YFSETQ. The CDR3 is 20 amino acids. Deletions cut 0 bases from V and 7 bases from J, with 28 bases between.

This clone was observed a single time. The gene calls are TRBV7-9 and TRBJ2-7; D may be TRBD2 (6 bases). CDR1 and CDR2 from the germline V gene are SEHNR and FQNEAQ (reference sequence). The CDR3 has 14 amino acids. V lost 5 bases, J lost 0 bases, and 11 bases lay in between. The CDR3 protein is CASSTLGLSYEQYF. CDR3 DNA sequence: TGTGCCAGCAGCACCCTGGGACTCTCCTACGAGCAGTACTTC.